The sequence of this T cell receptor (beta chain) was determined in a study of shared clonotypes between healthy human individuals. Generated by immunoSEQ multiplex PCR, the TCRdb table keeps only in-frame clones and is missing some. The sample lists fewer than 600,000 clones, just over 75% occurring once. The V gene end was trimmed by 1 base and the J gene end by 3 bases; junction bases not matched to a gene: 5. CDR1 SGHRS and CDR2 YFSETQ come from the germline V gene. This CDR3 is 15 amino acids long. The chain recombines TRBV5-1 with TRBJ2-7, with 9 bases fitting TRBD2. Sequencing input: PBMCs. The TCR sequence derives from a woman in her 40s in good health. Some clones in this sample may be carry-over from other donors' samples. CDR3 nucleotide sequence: TGCGCCAGCAGCTTGTCGCTAGCGGGGCTCTACGAGCAGTACTTC. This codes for CASSLSLAGLYEQYF.